This T cell receptor (beta chain) was sequenced during a study of blood T cells in healthy people across ages. Sample donors were healthy Caucasian individuals that came from Russia, aged roughly 6 to 100. General study results and limits: Possibly, changes in expanded clonotypes were confounded because donor CMV status was unknown. Conclusively comparing naive with antigen-experienced cells was impossible with unsorted PBMCs.

The CDR3 totals 12 residues. In germline, CDR1 is MNHEY, CDR2 SVGEGT. V dropped 11 bases and J dropped 4 bases, with 12 bases sitting between them. This clonotype showed up just a few times. Its antigen is not known. A second 7 to 11 cycle PCR used barcoded and J-beta primers. TCRdb re-called the 5' RACE reads through MiXCR, storing one row per CDR3 protein. The sample carries about 800,000 distinct CDR3 sequences, 58% recorded once. What was sequenced was blood. V gene TRBV6-2 or TRBV6-3 combines with J gene TRBJ2-1; TRBD2 is a possible D gene (5 bases). The TCR comes from a man aged 25-40 years in good health. CDR3 residues: CASRASYNEQFF. The CDR3 bases are TGTGCCTCGCGGGCATCATACAATGAGCAGTTCTTC.